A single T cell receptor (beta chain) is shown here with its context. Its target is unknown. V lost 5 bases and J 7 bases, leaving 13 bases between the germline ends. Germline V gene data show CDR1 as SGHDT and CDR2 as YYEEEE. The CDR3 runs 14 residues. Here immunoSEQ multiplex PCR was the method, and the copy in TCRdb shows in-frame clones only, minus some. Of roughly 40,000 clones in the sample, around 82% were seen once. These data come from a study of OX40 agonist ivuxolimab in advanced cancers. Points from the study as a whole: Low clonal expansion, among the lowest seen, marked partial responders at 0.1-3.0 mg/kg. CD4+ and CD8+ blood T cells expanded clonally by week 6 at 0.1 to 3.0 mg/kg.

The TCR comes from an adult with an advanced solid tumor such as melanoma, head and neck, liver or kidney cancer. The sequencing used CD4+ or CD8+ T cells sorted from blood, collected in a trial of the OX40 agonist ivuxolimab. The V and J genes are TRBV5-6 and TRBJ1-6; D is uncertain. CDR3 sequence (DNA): TGTGCCAGCAGTTTCGGGCAAGGGAATTCACCCCTCCACTTT. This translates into CASSFGQGNSPLHF.